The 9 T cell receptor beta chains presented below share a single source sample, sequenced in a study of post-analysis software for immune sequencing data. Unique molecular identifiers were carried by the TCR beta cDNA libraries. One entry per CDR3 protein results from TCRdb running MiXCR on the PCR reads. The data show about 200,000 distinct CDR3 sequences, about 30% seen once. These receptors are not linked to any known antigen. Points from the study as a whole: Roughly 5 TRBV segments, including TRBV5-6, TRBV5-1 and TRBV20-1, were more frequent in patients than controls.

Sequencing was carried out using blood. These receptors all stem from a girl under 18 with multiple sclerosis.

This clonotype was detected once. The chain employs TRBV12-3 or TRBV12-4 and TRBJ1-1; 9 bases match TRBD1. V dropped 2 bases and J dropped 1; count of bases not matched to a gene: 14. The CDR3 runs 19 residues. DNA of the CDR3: TGTGCCAGCAGTTTACCGCGCAGCTCACACAGGGGGCGGAACACTGAAGCTTTCTTT. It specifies CASSLPRSSHRGRNTEAFF.

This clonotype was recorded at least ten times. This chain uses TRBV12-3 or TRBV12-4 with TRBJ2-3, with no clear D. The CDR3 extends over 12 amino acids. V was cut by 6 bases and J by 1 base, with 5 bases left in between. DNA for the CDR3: TGTGCCAGCAGATTGGGCACAGATACGCAGTATTTT. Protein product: CASRLGTDTQYF.

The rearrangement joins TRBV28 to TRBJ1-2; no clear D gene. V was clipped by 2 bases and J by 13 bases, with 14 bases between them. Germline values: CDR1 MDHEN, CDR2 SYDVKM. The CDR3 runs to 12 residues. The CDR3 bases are TGTGCCAGCAGTTTAAATACCCCGCAGTCCACCTTC. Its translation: CASSLNTPQSTF.

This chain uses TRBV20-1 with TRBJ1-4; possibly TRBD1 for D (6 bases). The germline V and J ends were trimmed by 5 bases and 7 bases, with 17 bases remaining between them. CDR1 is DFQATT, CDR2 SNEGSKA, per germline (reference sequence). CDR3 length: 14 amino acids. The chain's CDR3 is CSAVRGMFSEKLFF. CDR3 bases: TGCAGTGCTGTCAGGGGAATGTTCAGTGAAAAACTGTTTTTT.

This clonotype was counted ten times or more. The CDR3 region is CSVDGRQSNYGYTF. As DNA, the CDR3 is TGCAGCGTTGACGGCAGACAGAGTAACTATGGCTACACCTTC. The genes are TRBV29-1 and TRBJ1-2; weak D call: TRBD1 (5 bases). This CDR3 spans 14 amino acids. Per germline, CDR1 SQVTM and CDR2 ANQGSEA. V lost 3 bases and J lost 1, with 12 bases in between.

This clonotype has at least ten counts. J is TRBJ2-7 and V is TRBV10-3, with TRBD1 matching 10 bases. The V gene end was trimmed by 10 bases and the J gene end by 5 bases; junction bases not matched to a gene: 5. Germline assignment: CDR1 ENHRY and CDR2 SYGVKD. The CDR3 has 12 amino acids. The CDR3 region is CASRDRGHEQYF. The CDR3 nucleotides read TGTGCCAGCCGGGACAGGGGACACGAGCAGTACTTC.

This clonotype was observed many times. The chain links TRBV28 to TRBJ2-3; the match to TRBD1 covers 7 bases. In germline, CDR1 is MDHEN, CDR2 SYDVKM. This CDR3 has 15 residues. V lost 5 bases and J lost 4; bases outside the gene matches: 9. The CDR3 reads CASSKQGSKADTQYF. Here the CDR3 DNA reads TGTGCCAGCAGTAAACAGGGGTCTAAGGCAGATACGCAGTATTTT.

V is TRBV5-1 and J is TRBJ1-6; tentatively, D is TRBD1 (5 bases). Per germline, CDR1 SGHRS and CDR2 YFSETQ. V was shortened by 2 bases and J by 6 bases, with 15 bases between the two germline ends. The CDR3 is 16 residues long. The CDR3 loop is CASSFLWDGSNSPLHF. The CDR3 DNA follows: TGCGCCAGCAGCTTCCTGTGGGACGGATCTAATTCACCCCTCCACTTT.

The CDR3 sequence: CSATKGKLNTEAFF. Here the CDR3 DNA reads TGCAGTGCAACCAAGGGAAAATTGAACACTGAAGCTTTCTTT. The rearrangement uses TRBV20-1 and TRBJ1-1; D gene ambiguous. The V gene's germline CDR1 is DFQATT and CDR2 SNEGSKA (reference sequence). The CDR3 has 14 residues. The V gene lost 6 bases and the J gene lost 0 bases, with 14 bases spanning the gap.